One sample yielded the 17 T cell receptor beta chains listed below, sequenced in a study of T cells in Graves' hyperthyroidism and ophthalmopathy. Amplification of TCR beta CDR3 regions was performed using RNA transcripts as template. An initial round of RT-PCR targeting the TCR CDR3 relied on the HTBI primer set. Each CDR3 protein is one row after TCRdb ran MiXCR on the multiplex PCR reads. The sample carries 700,000 or so distinct CDR3 sequences, roughly 17% recorded once. Sequencing used blood. The receptor source for this set is a man younger than 30 with Graves' hyperthyroidism.

This clonotype appeared many times. The V gene is TRBV29-1, the J gene TRBJ2-5; TRBD2 aligns across 14 bases. V lost 4 bases and J lost 5; bases outside the gene matches: 0. Germline V gene sequence: CDR1 SQVTM, CDR2 ANQGSEA. This CDR3 spans 13 amino acids. As DNA, the CDR3 is TGCAGCGTTGGGACTAGCGGGAGGGAGACCCAGTACTTC. Amino acid sequence: CSVGTSGRETQYF.

At least ten counts were recorded for this clonotype. The CDR3 nucleotides read TGTGCCAGCATAGGACCCCTCGGAAAGGGTCAAGAGACCCAGTACTTC. Residues: CASIGPLGKGQETQYF. The V gene is TRBV28, the J gene TRBJ2-5, with D unresolved. V lost 7 bases to trimming and J lost 2 bases, with 20 bases between them. Germline CDR1 MDHEN, CDR2 SYDVKM. The CDR3 is 16 amino acids.

This clonotype has ten or more counts. The rearrangement links TRBV12-3 or TRBV12-4 to TRBJ2-5, with 9 positions matching TRBD1. The J segment lost 7 bases and the V segment lost 6 bases, leaving 12 bases of the junction unmatched. The CDR3 length is 15 residues. CDR3 sequence: CASSSGQGMVGTQYF. The CDR3 DNA reads TGTGCCAGCAGCTCTGGACAGGGGATGGTGGGGACCCAGTACTTC.

The rearrangement links TRBV7-9 to TRBJ2-1; unclear D gene. The CDR3 runs to 11 residues. V was trimmed by 5 bases and J by 10 bases, leaving 9 bases between them. CDR1 SEHNR and CDR2 FQNEAQ come from the germline V gene (reference sequence). CDR3 in amino acids: CASSGPGEQFF. The CDR3 DNA is TGTGCCAGCAGCGGTCCGGGCGAGCAGTTCTTC.

This clonotype was seen more than once but under ten times. The DNA of the CDR3 is TGTGCCAGCAGTGAAGAACTAGCGGGAGGTCACGAGCAGTACTTC. This sequence encodes CASSEELAGGHEQYF. This chain links TRBV2 with TRBJ2-7; the match to TRBD2 covers 12 bases. The trim removed 1 base at V and 5 bases at J, leaving 3 bases unmatched. The CDR3 runs to 15 residues. Per the germline V gene, CDR1 is SNHLY and CDR2 is FYNNEI.

This clonotype was observed many times. The chain combines TRBV7-2 with TRBJ1-2, with D uncertain. Germline CDR1 reads SGHTA; CDR2 reads FQGNSA. The CDR3 consists of 14 residues. With 6 bases removed from V and 7 bases from J, the gap between germline ends came to 18 bases. The CDR3 loop reads CASRPSRGSSGYTF. In DNA, the CDR3 is TGTGCCAGCAGACCAAGTCGAGGGTCCAGTGGCTACACCTTC. Combining the CDR3 with reference TRBV7-2 and TRBJ1-2 gives the whole variable domain GAGVSQSPSNKVTEKGKDVELRCDPISGHTALYWYRQSLGQGLEFLIYFQGNSAPDKSGLPSDRFSAERTGGSVSTLTIQRTQQEDSAVYLCASRPSRGSSGYTFGSGTRLTVV.

The V call is TRBV29-1, the J call TRBJ2-5, with D perhaps assigned TRBD1 or TRBD2 (5 bases each). Germline-derived CDR1 and CDR2 are SQVTM and ANQGSEA. This CDR3 has 13 amino acids. The germline V and J ends were trimmed by 6 bases and 6 bases, with 17 bases remaining between them. The DNA for the CDR3 is TGCAGCGTGGCTCGGGACCTACAACAGACCCAGTACTTC. This codes for CSVARDLQQTQYF.

In its sample, this clonotype was seen a few times. The chain combines TRBV30 with TRBJ2-7; tentatively, D is TRBD1 (6 bases). The germline V gene encodes CDR1 GTSNPN and CDR2 SVGIG (reference sequence). The length of the CDR3 is 13 residues. The germline V and J ends were trimmed by 8 bases and 0 bases, with 14 bases remaining between them. DNA for the CDR3: TGTGCCCTCGGGCCGGACAGCTCCTACGAGCAGTACTTC. Its protein is CALGPDSSYEQYF.

Many counts were recorded for this clonotype. V usage is TRBV28 and J usage is TRBJ1-2, with TRBD1 as a possible D gene (5 bases). CDR3 length: 14 amino acids. V was clipped by 2 bases and J by 0 bases, with 7 bases between them. Germline V lookup: CDR1 MDHEN, CDR2 SYDVKM. Written as DNA, the CDR3 is TGTGCCAGCAGTTTAGGGGGGGCTAACTATGGCTACACCTTC. Protein product: CASSLGGANYGYTF.

The chain carries TRBV3-1 and TRBJ1-1, with D maybe TRBD1 (5 bases). Germline assignment: CDR1 LGHDT and CDR2 YNNKEL (reference sequence). Trimming stripped 5 bases from V and 6 bases from J, with 10 bases between. The CDR3 covers 12 residues. CDR3 nucleotides: TGTGCCAGCAGCGGAGACAGTTCTGAAGCTTTCTTT. As protein: CASSGDSSEAFF.

CDR3 sequence reads: CSVDTTGNQPQHF. DNA of the CDR3: TGCAGTGTTGACACGACCGGCAATCAGCCCCAGCATTTT. This chain uses TRBV20-1 with TRBJ1-5, with D unresolved. Trimming took 7 bases from V and 2 from J, leaving 12 bases between them. Germline CDR1 DFQATT, CDR2 SNEGSKA (reference sequence). The CDR3 is 13 residues long.

Only a few counts were recorded for this clonotype. The chain is built from TRBV15 and TRBJ2-4, with D tentatively TRBD1 (5 bases). V was pared by 4 bases and J by 0 bases, with 10 bases between. The CDR3 runs to 15 residues. Germline CDR1 is LNHNV and CDR2 is YYDKDF (reference sequence). In DNA, the CDR3 is TGTGCCACCAGCAAGGGGCGCCTAGCCAAAAACATTCAGTACTTC. Amino acid sequence: CATSKGRLAKNIQYF.

This clonotype came up a few times. This chain connects TRBV20-1 to TRBJ2-5, with 14 nucleotides matching TRBD2. The CDR3 consists of 17 residues. Trimming took 1 base from V and 4 from J; bases not matched to a gene: 8. Germline V CDR1 and CDR2: DFQATT, SNEGSKA (reference sequence). The CDR3 loop is CSARGPGLAGVGETQYF. Here the CDR3 DNA reads TGCAGTGCTAGAGGTCCGGGACTAGCGGGAGTCGGAGAGACCCAGTACTTC.

The sample holds many counts of this clonotype. The genes are TRBV27 and TRBJ2-2; 8 bases align to TRBD2. In germline, CDR1 is MNHEY, CDR2 SMNVEV (reference sequence). The CDR3 totals 16 residues. V lost 2 bases and J lost 2; bases outside the gene matches: 4. The CDR3 DNA is TGTGCCAGCAGTTTAGCGAGCGGGAGTAACACCGGGGAGCTGTTTTTT. It encodes CASSLASGSNTGELFF.

This clonotype was seen at least ten times. This chain joins TRBV15 and TRBJ2-3, with TRBD2 identical over 10 bases. V was pared by 5 bases and J by 5 bases, with 7 bases of the junction left unmatched. The CDR3 length is 15 residues. Germline CDR1 and CDR2: LNHNV and YYDKDF (reference sequence). CDR3 in amino acids: CATSGLAGGRDTQYF. The DNA of the CDR3 is TGTGCCACCAGCGGGTTAGCGGGAGGACGAGATACGCAGTATTTT.

Worth noting for this clonotype: A much larger clone differs by one base, so this may be a read error. The genes are TRBV9 and TRBJ2-5; 8 bases map to TRBD2. Germline V CDR1 and CDR2: SGDLS, YYNGEE. This CDR3 comprises 14 residues. CDR3 residues: CASSSGLVQETEYF. As DNA, the CDR3 is TGTGCCAGCAGCTCGGGACTAGTACAAGAGACCGAGTACTTC.

This clonotype showed up many times. The V call is TRBV5-1, the J call TRBJ2-1, with D possibly matching TRBD2 (5 bases). Germline assignment: CDR1 SGHRS and CDR2 YFSETQ. CDR3 length equals 15 residues. V lost 1 base, J lost 6 bases, and 14 bases lay in between. CDR3 in amino acids: CASSLSGDRVNEQFF. CDR3 coding DNA: TGCGCCAGCAGCTTGTCCGGGGATCGGGTCAATGAGCAGTTCTTC.